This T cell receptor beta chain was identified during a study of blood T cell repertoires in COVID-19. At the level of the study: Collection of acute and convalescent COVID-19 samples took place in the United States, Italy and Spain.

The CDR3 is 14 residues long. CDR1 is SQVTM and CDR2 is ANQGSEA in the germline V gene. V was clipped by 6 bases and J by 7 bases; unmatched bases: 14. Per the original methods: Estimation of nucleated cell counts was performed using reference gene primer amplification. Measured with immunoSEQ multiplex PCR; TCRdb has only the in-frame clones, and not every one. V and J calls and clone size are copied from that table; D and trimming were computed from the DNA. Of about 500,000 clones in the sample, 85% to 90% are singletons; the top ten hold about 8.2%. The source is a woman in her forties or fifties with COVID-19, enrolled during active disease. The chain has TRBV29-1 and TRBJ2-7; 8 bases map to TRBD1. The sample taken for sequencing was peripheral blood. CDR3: CSVGETGVTGEQYF. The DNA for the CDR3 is TGCAGCGTGGGAGAGACAGGGGTCACGGGGGAGCAGTACTTC.